This TCR beta chain was documented in a study of T cell responses to AZD1222 COVID-19 vaccine. The table lists this clone with a count of one. Its target is unknown. Study observations and caveats: Just a handful of AZD1222 recipients were seropositive at baseline. Repertoire sampling occurred only after the peak T cell response.

The table came from immunoSEQ multiplex PCR; TCRdb's copy has only in-frame clones and leaves some out. Among 160,000 or so clones listed, approximately 91% were seen once. Trimming removed 5 bases at V and 8 bases at J, with 24 bases between. Germline values: CDR1 SGHTA, CDR2 FQGNSA. This CDR3 contains 16 residues. The sequenced sample was peripheral blood, obtained after recovery from COVID-19. This clonotype was obtained from an adult who had recovered from COVID-19. The rearrangement uses TRBV7-2 and TRBJ1-1, with D possibly TRBD1 on 6 matching bases. The CDR3 region has the DNA TGTGCCAGCAGCCCGCAGACCGGGACACAGTTTGAGGAAGCTTTCTTT. Its translation is CASSPQTGTQFEEAFF.